This T cell receptor beta chain was retrieved from a study of beta chain features in type 1 diabetes (dated 2018 in TCRdb). General notes on the study: No differences in mean age, gender distribution, total cell number or subset yield were found between patients and healthy donors. In the study, TCRB repertoires of sorted circulating CD4+ T cell subsets from recently diagnosed type 1 diabetes patients were compared with those of matched healthy donors. Whereas all 28 donors provided naive and central memory subsets, regulatory and stem cell-like memory subsets were isolated from just 8 patients and about eight healthy donors. A total of about 110 million sorted cells were examined across all samples, and the number of cells per subset was strongly correlated with RNA yield.

The paper's findings and limits, for the study overall: Only small numbers of individuals were included in the HLA sub-analyses, which left unresolved whether HLA type had any influence on TCRB rearrangement. PCR may preferentially amplify shorter templates, but because patient and control samples were amplified and corrected together, any resulting skew would affect both groups equally. Fewer insertions and more nucleotide deletions at VDJ recombination sites were observed in patients with type 1 diabetes, implying thymic rearrangement abnormalities. Because cDNA rather than genomic DNA was sequenced, highly expressing activated cells could have been over-represented, although no difference in activation and CD3 levels was found between groups. Naive, central memory and regulatory TCRB repertoires appeared to be more alike among patients than among healthy donors. Type 1 diabetes patients showed a moderate but significant shortening of TCRB CDR3 length in all four CD4+ subsets.

The entire amount of isolated RNA was reverse transcribed using the High Capacity cDNA Reverse Transcription Kit, so the sequenced TCRB transcripts were expressed ones. Deep immunoSEQ sequencing was performed on naive, central memory and regulatory T cell samples, with an average of roughly 3.3 million total reads per sample. Sorted cells were lysed in RLT buffer and RNA was extracted with DNase-treated RNeasy Micro or Mini kits, depending on cell number. Each cell subset was processed on its own to prevent cross-contamination, while patient and healthy donor samples were processed together. Using the immunoSEQ multiplex PCR, TCRB sequences were amplified from cDNA into 87-bp fragments spanning the CDR3 region. The amplicons were sequenced using the Illumina HiSeq platform. On the authors' methods: Synthetic template baselines were used to correct PCR bias computationally, reads within Hamming distance 2 were collapsed together, and singletons that could not be merged were discarded. Reads were aligned against IMGT so that V, D and J genes, CDR3 length and insertions or deletions at six rearrangement sites could be assigned. Within each subset, clonotype counts were normalized to sorted cell number, and only after that were true diversity and Gini coefficients computed with the tcR R package. Repertoire sharing was quantified using the overlap coefficient calculated on TCRB nucleotide sequences. In its TCRdb copy, this immuneACCESS table keeps in-frame sequences only and misses some clones. Where compared with another copy, unresolved V genes explain less than half of these, and the others have no known cause. Clonal size and the V and J genes are those of that table, whereas D and trimming came from the DNA. Within this sample are under 130,000 clones, with 25% to 35% of them counted one time only. The ten largest make up 0.53% of the sample.

Each donor gave one peripheral blood draw, roughly 110 mL on average, collected into heparinised tubes. Naive, central memory, regulatory and stem cell-like memory CD4+ T cells were sorted on a BD FACSAria II using a panel including CD45RO, CCR7, CD25, CD127, CD95 and CD27. A purity above 98% was achieved for all sorted populations. PBMCs were isolated immediately by Lymphoprep density gradient centrifugation and stained directly without culture. Samples were stained and sorted in pairs, with one healthy donor and one patient per experiment, so that batch effects were minimized. This clone was seen once. Its antigen remains unidentified. The input lacks base qualities; no much larger clone sits a single base away. Sequenced input: central memory CD4+ T cells from blood. The receptor's source is a woman aged 18-30 years with type 1 diabetes.

The CDR3: CASSQSLRETQYF. The nucleotides read TGTGCCAGCAGCCAGAGCCTGAGGGAGACCCAGTACTTC. The chain couples TRBV7-7 to TRBJ2-5, with the D gene call left open. V loses 5 bases of germline sequence and J loses 5 bases, and the interval between the two ends is 12 bases. The germline V gene (reference sequence) gives CDR1 as SSHAT and CDR2 as FNYEAQ. The CDR3 contains 13 residues, cysteine and phenylalanine counted. CDR3 DNA only is kept here, 39 bases in frame from base 1.